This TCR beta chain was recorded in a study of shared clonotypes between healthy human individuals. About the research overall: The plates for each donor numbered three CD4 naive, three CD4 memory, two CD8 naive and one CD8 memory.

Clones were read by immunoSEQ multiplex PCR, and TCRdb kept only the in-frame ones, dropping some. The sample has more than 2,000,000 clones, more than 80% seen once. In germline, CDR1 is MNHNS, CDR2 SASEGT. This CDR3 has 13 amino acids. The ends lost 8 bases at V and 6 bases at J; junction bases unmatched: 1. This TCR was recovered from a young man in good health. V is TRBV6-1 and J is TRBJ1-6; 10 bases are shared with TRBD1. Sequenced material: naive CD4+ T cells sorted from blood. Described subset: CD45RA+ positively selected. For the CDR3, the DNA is TGTGCCAGCGGGGACAGGGGTAATTCACCCCTCCACTTT. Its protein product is CASGDRGNSPLHF.